The 10 T cell receptor beta chains given below trace back to one sample, sequenced in a study of Graves' ophthalmopathy and Graves' hyperthyroidism. RNA transcripts were the template, and TCR beta CDR3 regions were amplified from them. The first round was an RT-PCR with HTBI primers, and the second round was a multiplex PCR. TCRdb independently ran MiXCR on the multiplex PCR reads; one entry per CDR3 protein. This sample yields some 160,000 distinct CDR3 sequences, of which about two fifths are seen a single time; over 7% belongs to the top ten. The sequenced material came from peripheral blood. The receptors were gathered from a man younger than 40 with Graves' ophthalmopathy.

Many counts were recorded for this clonotype. This CDR3 is CASSFSQYYGYTF. Here the CDR3 DNA reads TGTGCCAGCAGCTTCTCACAATACTATGGCTACACCTTC. The chain has TRBV7-9 and TRBJ1-2; D is unresolved. V gave up 3 bases and J gave up 3 bases, with 8 bases separating them. This CDR3 is built from 13 residues. In germline, CDR1 is SEHNR, CDR2 FQNEAQ (reference sequence).

The chain links TRBV6-2 or TRBV6-3 to TRBJ1-6; no clear D gene. The CDR3 runs 11 residues. CDR1 is MNHEY and CDR2 is SVGEGT in the germline V gene. The V gene lost 2 bases and the J gene lost 14 bases, with 7 bases spanning the gap. CDR3 sequence (DNA): TGTGCCAGCAGTTACGCTGCAGCCCTCCACTTT. Translated, it gives CASSYAAALHF.

There are many counts of this clonotype. At one of its ends the junction is not consistent with the germline gene, which may arise from a read error. The CDR3 loop is CASSLAGGRNIQYF. Written as DNA, the CDR3 is TGTGCCAGCAGTCTAGCAGGGGGTAGGAACATTCAGTACTTC. The chain combines TRBV12-3 or TRBV12-4 with TRBJ2-4, with TRBD1 identical over 7 bases. The CDR3 sequence is 14 residues long.

This clonotype showed up many times. This chain connects TRBV7-9 to TRBJ1-3; D call uncertain. The length of the CDR3 is 14 residues. Germline V lookup: CDR1 SEHNR, CDR2 FQNEAQ (reference sequence). Trimming removed 5 bases at V and 2 bases at J, with 10 bases between. The CDR3 bases are TGTGCCAGCAGCCCCTTGGATACTGGAAACACCATATATTTT. Protein sequence: CASSPLDTGNTIYF.

This clonotype was counted ten times or more. A much larger clone lies one base from this, so it may be a read error. The chain uses TRBV28 and TRBJ1-6, with a weak D call TRBD1 (5 bases). This CDR3 is 12 amino acids long. Per germline, CDR1 MDHEN and CDR2 SYDVKM. The ends were cut back, 7 bases at V and 10 bases at J, with 11 bases in the middle. CDR3 amino acids: CASKGTPSPLHF. DNA of the CDR3: TGTGCCAGCAAGGGGACCCCCTCACCCCTCCACTTT.

This clonotype appeared many times. This rearrangement joins TRBV19 to TRBJ1-2, with 8 bases identical to TRBD1. The CDR3 consists of 13 residues. CDR1 is LNHDA, CDR2 SQIVND, per germline (reference sequence). V lost 4 bases and J lost 4; bases outside the gene matches: 2. CDR3 in amino acids: CASSTGTGYGYTF. The CDR3 DNA is TGTGCCAGTAGTACCGGGACAGGCTATGGCTACACCTTC.

In this sample, this clonotype turned up many times. This rearrangement joins TRBV11-2 to TRBJ2-7; 9 nucleotides match TRBD1. V lost 3 bases, J lost 3 bases, and 9 bases stayed unmatched. The CDR3 is 16 residues long. Germline V gene data show CDR1 as SGHAT and CDR2 as FQNNGV. The CDR3 is CASSFAVRTGVYEQYF. CDR3 sequence (DNA): TGTGCCAGCAGCTTCGCTGTAAGGACAGGGGTCTACGAGCAGTACTTC. The full variable domain, completed using reference TRBV11-2 and TRBJ2-7, is EAGVAQSPRYKIIEKRQSVAFWCNPISGHATLYWYQQILGQGPKLLIQFQNNGVVDDSQLPKDRFSAERLKGVDSTLKIQPAKLEDSAVYLCASSFAVRTGVYEQYFGPGTRLTVT.

This clonotype was counted only a few times. This chain uses TRBV24-1 with TRBJ1-5; D call uncertain. The V and J ends lost 5 bases and 6 bases respectively, with 10 bases between them. The V gene's germline CDR1 is KGHDR and CDR2 SFDVKD. The CDR3 spans 13 residues. The CDR3 nucleotides are TGTGCCACCAGTGTTGACGGTACTCAGCCCCAGCATTTT. Residues: CATSVDGTQPQHF.

Many counts were recorded for this clonotype. The chain employs TRBV6-2 or TRBV6-3 and TRBJ1-2; D remains ambiguous. V dropped 2 bases and J dropped 1 base, with 5 bases sitting between them. CDR3 length equals 13 residues. Germline lookup yields CDR1 MNHEY and CDR2 SVGEGT. The CDR3 sequence: CASSYGGNYGYTF. CDR3 DNA sequence: TGTGCCAGCAGTTACGGCGGTAACTATGGCTACACCTTC.

This clonotype was detected only a few times. The V gene is TRBV12-3 or TRBV12-4, the J gene TRBJ1-2; a possible D gene is TRBD1 (6 bases). The CDR3 contains 15 residues. V was trimmed by 2 bases and J by 5 bases, leaving 15 bases between them. In DNA, the CDR3 is TGTGCCAGCAGTTTATCCTCGCGGACAGTTTATGGCTACACCTTC. It encodes CASSLSSRTVYGYTF.